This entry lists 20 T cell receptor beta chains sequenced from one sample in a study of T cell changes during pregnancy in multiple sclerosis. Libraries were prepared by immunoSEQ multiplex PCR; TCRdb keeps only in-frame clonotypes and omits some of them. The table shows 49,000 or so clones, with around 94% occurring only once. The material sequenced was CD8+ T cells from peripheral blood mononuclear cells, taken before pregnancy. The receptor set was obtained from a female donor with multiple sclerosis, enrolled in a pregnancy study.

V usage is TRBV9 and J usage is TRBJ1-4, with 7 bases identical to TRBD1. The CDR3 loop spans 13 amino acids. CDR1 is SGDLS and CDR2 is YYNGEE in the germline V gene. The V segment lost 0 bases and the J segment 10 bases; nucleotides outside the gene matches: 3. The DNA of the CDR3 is TGTGCCAGCAGCGTAGAAGACAGGGCAAAACTGTTTTTT. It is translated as CASSVEDRAKLFF. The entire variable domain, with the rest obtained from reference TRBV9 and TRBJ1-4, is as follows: DSGVTQTPKHLITATGQRVTLRCSPRSGDLSVYWYQQSLDQGLQFLIQYYNGEERAKGNILERFSAQQFPDLHSELNLSSLELGDSALYFCASSVEDRAKLFFGSGTQLSVL.

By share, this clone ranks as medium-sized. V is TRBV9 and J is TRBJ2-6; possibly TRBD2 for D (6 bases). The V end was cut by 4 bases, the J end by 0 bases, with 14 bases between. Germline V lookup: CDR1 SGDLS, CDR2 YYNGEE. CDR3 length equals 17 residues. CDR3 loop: CASSFGTDPSGANVLTF. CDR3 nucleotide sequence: TGTGCCAGCAGCTTCGGGACTGACCCCTCTGGGGCCAACGTCCTGACTTTC.

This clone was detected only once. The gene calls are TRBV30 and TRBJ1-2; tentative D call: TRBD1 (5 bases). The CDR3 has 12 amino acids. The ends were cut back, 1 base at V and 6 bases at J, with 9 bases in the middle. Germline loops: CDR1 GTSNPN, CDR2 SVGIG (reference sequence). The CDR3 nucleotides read TGTGCCTGGAGTGGACAGCTTGATGGCTACACCTTC. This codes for CAWSGQLDGYTF. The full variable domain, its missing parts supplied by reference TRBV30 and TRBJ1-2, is SQTIHQWPATLVQPVGSPLSLECTVEGTSNPNLYWYRQAAGRGLQLLFYSVGIGQISSEVPQNLSASRPQDRQFILSSKKLLLSDSGFYLCAWSGQLDGYTFGSGTRLTVV.

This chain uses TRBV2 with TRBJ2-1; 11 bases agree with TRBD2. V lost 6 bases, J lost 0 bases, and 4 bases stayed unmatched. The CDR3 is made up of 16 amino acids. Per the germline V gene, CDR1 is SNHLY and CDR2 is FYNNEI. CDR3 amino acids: CASRATSGSSYNEQFF. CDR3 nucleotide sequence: TGTGCCAGCAGGGCTACTAGCGGGAGCTCCTACAATGAGCAGTTCTTC.

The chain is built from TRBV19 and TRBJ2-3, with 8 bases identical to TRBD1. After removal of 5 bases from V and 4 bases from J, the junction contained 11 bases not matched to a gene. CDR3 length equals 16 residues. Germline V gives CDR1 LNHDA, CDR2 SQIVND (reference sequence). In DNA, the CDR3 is TGTGCCAGTAGTGCCCCGCGACAGGGGAGTGCAGATACGCAGTATTTT. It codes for CASSAPRQGSADTQYF.

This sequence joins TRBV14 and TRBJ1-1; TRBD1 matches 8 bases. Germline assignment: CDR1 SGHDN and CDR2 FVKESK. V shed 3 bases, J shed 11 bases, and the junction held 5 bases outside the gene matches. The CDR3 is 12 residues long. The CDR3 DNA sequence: TGTGCCAGCAGCCAGGGGCGACAGGGGGCTTTCTTT. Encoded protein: CASSQGRQGAFF.

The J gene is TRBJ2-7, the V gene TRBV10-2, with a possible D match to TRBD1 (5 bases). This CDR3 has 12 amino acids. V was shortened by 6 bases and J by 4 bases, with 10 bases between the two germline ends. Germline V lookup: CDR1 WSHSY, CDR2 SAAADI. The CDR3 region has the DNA TGCGCCAGCAGCAGGGATGTTTACGAGCAGTACTTC. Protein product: CASSRDVYEQYF.

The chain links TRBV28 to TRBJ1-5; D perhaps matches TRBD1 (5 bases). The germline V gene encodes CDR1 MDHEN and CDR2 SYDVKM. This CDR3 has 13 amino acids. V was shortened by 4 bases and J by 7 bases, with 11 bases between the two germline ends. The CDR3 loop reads CASSSQGLQPQHF. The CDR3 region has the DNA TGTGCCAGCAGTTCGCAGGGTCTGCAGCCCCAGCATTTT.

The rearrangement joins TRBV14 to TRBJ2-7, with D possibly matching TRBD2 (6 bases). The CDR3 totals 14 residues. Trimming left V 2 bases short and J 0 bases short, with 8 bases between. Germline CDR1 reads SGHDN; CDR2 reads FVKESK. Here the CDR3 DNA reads TGTGCCAGCAGCCAAAGGAGGGGCTCCTACGAGCAGTACTTC. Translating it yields CASSQRRGSYEQYF.

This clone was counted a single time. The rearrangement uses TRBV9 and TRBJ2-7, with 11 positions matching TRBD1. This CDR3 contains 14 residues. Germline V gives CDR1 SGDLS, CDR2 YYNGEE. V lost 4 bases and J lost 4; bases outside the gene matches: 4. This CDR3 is CASSSGTGGYEQYF. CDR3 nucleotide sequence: TGTGCCAGCAGCTCCGGGACAGGGGGTTACGAGCAGTACTTC.

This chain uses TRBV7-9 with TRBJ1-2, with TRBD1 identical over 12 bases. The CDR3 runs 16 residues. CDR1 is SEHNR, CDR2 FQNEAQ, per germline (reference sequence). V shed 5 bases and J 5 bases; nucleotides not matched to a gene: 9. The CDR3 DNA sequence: TGTGCCAGCAGCACACCGGGACAGGGGGCGACGTATGGCTACACCTTC. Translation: CASSTPGQGATYGYTF.

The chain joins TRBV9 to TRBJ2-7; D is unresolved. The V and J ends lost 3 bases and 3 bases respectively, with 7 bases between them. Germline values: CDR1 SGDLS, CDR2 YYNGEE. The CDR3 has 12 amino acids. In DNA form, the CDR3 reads TGTGCCAGCAGCGGGCCTAGCTACGAGCAGTACTTC. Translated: CASSGPSYEQYF. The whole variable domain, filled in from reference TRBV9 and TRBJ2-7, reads DSGVTQTPKHLITATGQRVTLRCSPRSGDLSVYWYQQSLDQGLQFLIQYYNGEERAKGNILERFSAQQFPDLHSELNLSSLELGDSALYFCASSGPSYEQYFGPGTRLTVT.

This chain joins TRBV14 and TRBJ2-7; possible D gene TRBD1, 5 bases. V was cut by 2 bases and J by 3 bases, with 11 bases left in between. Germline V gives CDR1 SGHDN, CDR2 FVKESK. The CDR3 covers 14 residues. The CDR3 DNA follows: TGTGCCAGCAGCCAATTCTCAGGGATCTACGAGCAGTACTTC. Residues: CASSQFSGIYEQYF.

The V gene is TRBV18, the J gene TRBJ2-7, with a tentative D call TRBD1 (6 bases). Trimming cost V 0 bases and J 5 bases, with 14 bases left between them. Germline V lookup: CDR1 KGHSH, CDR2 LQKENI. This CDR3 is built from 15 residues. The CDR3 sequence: CASSPPGQGTHEQYF. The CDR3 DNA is TGTGCCAGCTCACCACCGGGGCAGGGGACCCACGAGCAGTACTTC.

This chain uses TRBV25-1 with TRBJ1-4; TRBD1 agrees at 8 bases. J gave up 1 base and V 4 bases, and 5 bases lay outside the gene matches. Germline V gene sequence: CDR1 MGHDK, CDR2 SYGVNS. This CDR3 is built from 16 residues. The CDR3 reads CASSGATGGTNEKLFF. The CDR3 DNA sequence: TGTGCCAGCAGTGGGGCCACAGGGGGAACTAATGAAAAACTGTTTTTT.

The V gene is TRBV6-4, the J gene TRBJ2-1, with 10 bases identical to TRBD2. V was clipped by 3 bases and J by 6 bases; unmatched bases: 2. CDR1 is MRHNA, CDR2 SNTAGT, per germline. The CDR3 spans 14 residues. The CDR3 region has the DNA TGTGCCAGCAGTGAAGCGGGAGGGCCCAATGAGCAGTTCTTC. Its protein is CASSEAGGPNEQFF.

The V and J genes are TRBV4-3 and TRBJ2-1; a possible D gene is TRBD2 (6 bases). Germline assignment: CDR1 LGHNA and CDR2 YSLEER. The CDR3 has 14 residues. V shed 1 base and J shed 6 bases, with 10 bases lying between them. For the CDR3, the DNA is TGCGCCAGCAGCCAAGGCGGGACCTCCAATGAGCAGTTCTTC. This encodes CASSQGGTSNEQFF.

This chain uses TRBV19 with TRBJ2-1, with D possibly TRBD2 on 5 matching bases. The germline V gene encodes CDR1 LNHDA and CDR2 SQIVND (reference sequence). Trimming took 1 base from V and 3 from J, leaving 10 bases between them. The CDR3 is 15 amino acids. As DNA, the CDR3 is TGTGCCAGTAGTATAGTTGGCGCGGGCTACAATGAGCAGTTCTTC. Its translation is CASSIVGAGYNEQFF.

The CDR3 DNA is TGTGCCAGCAGTCCGGAGAGACAGGATGCCACAGATACGCAGTATTTT. As protein: CASSPERQDATDTQYF. This chain uses TRBV27 with TRBJ2-3; D possibly corresponds to TRBD1 (6 bases). Germline V gene lookup returns CDR1 MNHEY and CDR2 SMNVEV (reference sequence). The CDR3 spans 16 residues. The V gene lost 5 bases and the J gene lost 2 bases, with 17 bases spanning the gap.

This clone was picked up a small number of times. The CDR3 protein is CASTKGLAGGGSYNEQFF. CDR3 in DNA: TGTGCCAGCACCAAGGGACTAGCGGGAGGGGGGTCCTACAATGAGCAGTTCTTC. The J gene is TRBJ2-1, the V gene TRBV27; 16 bases align to TRBD2. This CDR3 spans 18 amino acids. J lost 1 base, V lost 7 bases, and 7 bases had no gene match. From germline, CDR1 is MNHEY and CDR2 SMNVEV (reference sequence).